The sequence of this TCR beta chain was determined in a study of OX40 agonist ivuxolimab in advanced cancers. Turning to the study itself: Subjects had a mean age of about 60 years, with a range of roughly 20 to 79; 82.7% were male. One hepatocellular carcinoma and a couple of cutaneous melanoma patients partially responded. Study-wide points: Among T cells, CD8+ cells averaged more expanded clones than CD4+ cells.

Libraries were prepared by immunoSEQ multiplex PCR; TCRdb keeps only in-frame clonotypes and omits some of them. Among 43,000 or so clones listed, 75% to 90% were seen once. Trimming shortened V by 7 bases and J by 5 bases, and 8 bases separated the two germline ends. Germline CDR1 reads SQVTM; CDR2 reads ANQGSEA. The CDR3 is 10 amino acids. A word on this clone: Its antigen is as yet unknown.

The V and J genes are TRBV29-1 and TRBJ2-5; D call uncertain. This clonotype was obtained from an adult with an advanced solid tumor such as melanoma, head and neck, liver or kidney cancer. Sequences were derived from CD4+ or CD8+ T cells sorted from blood, sampled in a trial of the OX40 agonist ivuxolimab. The CDR3 loop reads CSAYEETQYF. For the CDR3, the DNA is TGCAGCGCATACGAGGAGACCCAGTACTTC.